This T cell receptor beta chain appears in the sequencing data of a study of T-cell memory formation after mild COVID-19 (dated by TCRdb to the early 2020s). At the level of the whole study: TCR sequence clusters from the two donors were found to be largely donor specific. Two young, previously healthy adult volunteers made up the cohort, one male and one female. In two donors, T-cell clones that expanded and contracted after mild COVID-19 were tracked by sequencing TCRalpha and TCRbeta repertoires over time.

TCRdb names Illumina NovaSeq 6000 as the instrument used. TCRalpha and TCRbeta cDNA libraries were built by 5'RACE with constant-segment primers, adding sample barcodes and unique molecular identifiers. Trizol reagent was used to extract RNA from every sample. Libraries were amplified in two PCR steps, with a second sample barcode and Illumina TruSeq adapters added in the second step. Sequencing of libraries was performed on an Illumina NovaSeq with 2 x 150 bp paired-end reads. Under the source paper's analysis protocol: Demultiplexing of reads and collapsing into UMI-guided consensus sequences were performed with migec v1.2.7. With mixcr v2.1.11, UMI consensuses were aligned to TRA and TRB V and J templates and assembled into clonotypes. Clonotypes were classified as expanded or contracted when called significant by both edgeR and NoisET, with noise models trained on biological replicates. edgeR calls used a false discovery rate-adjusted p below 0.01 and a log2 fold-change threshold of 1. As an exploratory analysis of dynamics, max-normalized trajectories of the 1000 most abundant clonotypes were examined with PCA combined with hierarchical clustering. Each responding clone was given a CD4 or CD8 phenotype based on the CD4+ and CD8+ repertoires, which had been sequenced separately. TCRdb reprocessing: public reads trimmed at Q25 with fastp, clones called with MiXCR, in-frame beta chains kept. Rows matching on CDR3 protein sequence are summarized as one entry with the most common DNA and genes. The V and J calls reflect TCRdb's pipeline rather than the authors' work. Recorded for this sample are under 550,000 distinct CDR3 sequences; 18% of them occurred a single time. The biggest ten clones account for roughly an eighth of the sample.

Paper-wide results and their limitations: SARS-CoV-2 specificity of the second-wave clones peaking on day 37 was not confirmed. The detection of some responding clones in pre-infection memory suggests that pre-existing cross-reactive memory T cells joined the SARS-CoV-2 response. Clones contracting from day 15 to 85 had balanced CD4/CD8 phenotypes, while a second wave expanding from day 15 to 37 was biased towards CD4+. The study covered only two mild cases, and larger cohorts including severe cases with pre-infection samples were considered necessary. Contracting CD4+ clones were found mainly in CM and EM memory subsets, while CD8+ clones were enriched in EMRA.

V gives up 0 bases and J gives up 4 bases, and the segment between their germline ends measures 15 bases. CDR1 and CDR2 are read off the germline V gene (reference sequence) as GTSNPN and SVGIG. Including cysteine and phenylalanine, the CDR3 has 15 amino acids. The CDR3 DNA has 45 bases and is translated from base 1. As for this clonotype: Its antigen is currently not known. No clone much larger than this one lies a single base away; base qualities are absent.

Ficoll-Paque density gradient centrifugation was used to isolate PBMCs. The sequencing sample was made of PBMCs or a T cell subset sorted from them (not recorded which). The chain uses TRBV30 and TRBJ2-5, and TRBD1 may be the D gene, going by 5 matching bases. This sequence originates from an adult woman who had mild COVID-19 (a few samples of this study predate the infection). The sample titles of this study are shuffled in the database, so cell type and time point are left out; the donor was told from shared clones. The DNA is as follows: TGTGCCTGGAGTGTAGGACGCATTAGGGGAGAGACCCAGTACTTC. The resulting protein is CAWSVGRIRGETQYF. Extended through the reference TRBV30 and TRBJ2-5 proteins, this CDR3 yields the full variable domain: SQTIHQWPATLVQPVGSPLSLECTVEGTSNPNLYWYRQAAGRGLQLLFYSVGIGQISSEVPQNLSASRPQDRQFILSSKKLLLSDSGFYLCAWSVGRIRGETQYFGPGTRLLVL.